Shown below are 28 T cell receptor beta chains from a single sample sequenced in a study of blood T cells in healthy people across ages. For the second PCR, which ran for roughly 7 to 11 cycles, a sample-barcoded 5' primer and a J-beta primer mix were used. TCRdb independently ran MiXCR on the 5' RACE reads; one entry per CDR3 protein. The sample contains roughly 1.7 million distinct CDR3 sequences, around 36% of which appear only once. The specimen was blood. The receptors stem from a woman aged 25 to 45 in good health.

This chain uses TRBV4-2 with TRBJ1-2; D ambiguous. Germline CDR1 and CDR2: LGHNA and YNFKEQ. CDR3 length equals 14 residues. Trimming stripped 4 bases from V and 8 bases from J, with 17 bases between. The CDR3 region has the DNA TGTGCCAGCAGCCCAGGTCCCCTGACTGACGGCTACACCTTC. Its translation: CASSPGPLTDGYTF.

This clonotype was observed a few times. V usage is TRBV11-2 and J usage is TRBJ1-1; TRBD1 might be the D (5 bases). The CDR3 length is 10 residues. Trimming pared 5 bases from V and 9 bases from J, leaving 7 bases between. From germline, CDR1 is SGHAT and CDR2 FQNNGV. The DNA of the CDR3 is TGTGCCAGCAGCCGGGGCCAAGCTTTCTTT. Residues: CASSRGQAFF. Full variable domain (missing parts from reference TRBV11-2 and TRBJ1-1): EAGVAQSPRYKIIEKRQSVAFWCNPISGHATLYWYQQILGQGPKLLIQFQNNGVVDDSQLPKDRFSAERLKGVDSTLKIQPAKLEDSAVYLCASSRGQAFFGQGTRLTVV.

CDR3 loop: CATSDPGTGSHEQFF. The CDR3 DNA reads as TGTGCCACCAGTGACCCGGGGACAGGGTCCCATGAGCAGTTCTTC. The chain uses TRBV24-1 and TRBJ2-1, with TRBD1 matching 9 bases. This CDR3 has 15 amino acids. Germline V gives CDR1 KGHDR, CDR2 SFDVKD. The V and J ends lost 4 bases and 8 bases, in that order; junction bases with no gene match: 8.

This clonotype was counted only a few times. The chain uses TRBV27 and TRBJ2-3; a weak D match, TRBD1 (5 bases). This CDR3 is built from 12 residues. V was cut by 9 bases and J by 4 bases, with 11 bases left in between. The germline V gene encodes CDR1 MNHEY and CDR2 SMNVEV (reference sequence). The CDR3: CASKGAPDTQYF. The CDR3 DNA is TGTGCCAGTAAAGGGGCCCCAGATACGCAGTATTTT.

This clonotype was observed a handful of times. The chain couples TRBV2 to TRBJ2-7; 7 bases map to TRBD1. The CDR3 runs 18 residues. Germline V gene sequence: CDR1 SNHLY, CDR2 FYNNEI. J was trimmed by 1 base and V by 0 bases; bases with no gene match: 12. CDR3 sequence: CASSEALQGDRESYEQYF. The CDR3 DNA follows: TGTGCCAGCAGTGAAGCGCTTCAGGGGGACCGCGAATCCTACGAGCAGTACTTC.

With respect to this clonotype: A much larger clone lies a single base off, so this may be a read error. This sequence joins TRBV11-2 and TRBJ2-4; TRBD2 agrees at 11 bases. Germline V CDR1 and CDR2: SGHAT, FQNNGV. The CDR3 consists of 17 residues. J lost 13 bases, V lost 5 bases, and 19 bases had no gene match. The DNA of the CDR3 is TGTGCCAGCAGCCCCACCGCTTCACTAGCGGGAGCGAGTGAGCAGTACTTC. Amino acid sequence: CASSPTASLAGASEQYF. The full variable domain, rest sourced from reference TRBV11-2 and TRBJ2-4, is EAGVAQSPRYKIIEKRQSVAFWCNPISGHATLYWYQQILGQGPKLLIQFQNNGVVDDSQLPKDRFSAERLKGVDSTLKIQPAKLEDSAVYLCASSPTASLAGASEQYFGAGTRLSVL.

This clonotype was observed at least ten times. This chain links TRBV29-1 with TRBJ2-1; D is ambiguous. The germline gives CDR1 SQVTM, CDR2 ANQGSEA. The CDR3 loop spans 11 amino acids. V was trimmed by 4 bases and J by 6 bases, leaving 7 bases between them. CDR3 nucleotide sequence: TGCAGCGTTGGGGCACGCAATGAGCAGTTCTTC. It is translated as CSVGARNEQFF.

This chain uses TRBV9 with TRBJ2-3; TRBD1 might be the D (6 bases). V shed 3 bases and J shed 5 bases, with 16 bases lying between them. The CDR3 is 15 amino acids. Germline-derived CDR1 and CDR2 are SGDLS and YYNGEE. DNA of the CDR3: TGTGCCAGCAGCGCAATGGGACACGAAAAAGATACGCAGTATTTT. Its protein is CASSAMGHEKDTQYF.

The genes are TRBV20-1 and TRBJ1-5; D is undetermined. Trimming left V 5 bases short and J 1 base short, with 9 bases between. Germline lookup yields CDR1 DFQATT and CDR2 SNEGSKA (reference sequence). The CDR3 is 13 residues long. For the CDR3, the DNA is TGCAGTGCTGTCGGATCGAGCAATCAGCCCCAGCATTTT. Its protein product is CSAVGSSNQPQHF.

The chain has TRBV9 and TRBJ2-5; D might be TRBD1 (6 bases). The J call may be mistaken, given a closer DNA end match to TRBJ2-7. In germline, CDR1 is SGDLS, CDR2 YYNGEE. This CDR3 contains 15 residues. The CDR3 is CASSPGRGQLYEQYF. CDR3 coding DNA: TGTGCCAGCAGCCCCGGACGGGGACAACTCTACGAGCAGTACTTC.

Only one count was recorded for this clonotype. The J gene is TRBJ2-3, the V gene TRBV11-2; 9 positions agree with TRBD2. Germline CDR1 and CDR2: SGHAT and FQNNGV. V dropped 0 bases and J dropped 2; count of bases not matched to a gene: 3. The CDR3 is made up of 16 amino acids. The CDR3 loop reads CASSLELAGNTDTQYF. CDR3 in DNA: TGTGCCAGCAGCTTAGAACTAGCGGGTAACACAGATACGCAGTATTTT.

Details on this clonotype: The junction shows a germline mismatch at one end, possibly a read error. This chain joins TRBV12-3 or TRBV12-4 and TRBJ2-3; TRBD2 matches 12 bases. This CDR3 is built from 17 residues. DNA for the CDR3: TGTGCCAGCAGTATACTCCTAGCGGGGGGGAGGACAGATATGCAGTATTTT. Amino acids: CASSILLAGGRTDMQYF.

The genes are TRBV4-2 and TRBJ1-5; 11 nucleotides align to TRBD1. Germline CDR1 is LGHNA and CDR2 is YNFKEQ. The CDR3 is 16 residues long. V was clipped by 2 bases and J by 6 bases; unmatched bases: 6. CDR3 nucleotide sequence: TGTGCCAGCAGCCAACTTGGGGGGACAGGGGGTCAGCCCCAGCATTTT. Its translation: CASSQLGGTGGQPQHF.

As to this clonotype: Likely a read error: the CDR3 ends without its conserved phenylalanine or tryptophan. The chain joins TRBV29-1 to TRBJ1-1; 12 nucleotides align to TRBD1. CDR3 length: 14 amino acids. Per the germline V gene, CDR1 is SQVTM and CDR2 is ANQGSEA. Trimming removed 7 bases from V and 2 bases from J; junction bases left unmatched: 5. The CDR3 bases are TGCAGCGCCCTGGGACAGGGGGCTAACACTGAAGCTTTCTTG. Amino acids: CSALGQGANTEAFL.

V and J are TRBV5-1 and TRBJ1-1; D gene ambiguous. From germline, CDR1 is SGHRS and CDR2 YFSETQ. The CDR3 is made up of 12 amino acids. V lost 0 bases and J lost 7, with 7 bases in between. CDR3 sequence: CASSLAGIEAFF. The CDR3 coding sequence is TGCGCCAGCAGCTTGGCTGGGATTGAAGCTTTCTTT. The variable domain in full, with the rest retrieved from reference TRBV5-1 and TRBJ1-1, is KAGVTQTPRYLIKTRGQQVTLSCSPISGHRSVSWYQQTPGQGLQFLFEYFSETQRNKGNFPGRFSGRQFSNSRSEMNVSTLELGDSALYLCASSLAGIEAFFGQGTRLTVV.

This clonotype has more than one count but fewer than ten. This chain links TRBV5-5 with TRBJ2-3; 8 bases match TRBD1. J lost 3 bases, V lost 6 bases, and 15 bases had no gene match. The CDR3 has 17 residues. Germline loops: CDR1 SGHKS, CDR2 YYEKEE (reference sequence). CDR3 region: CASIRVRVTGETDTQYF. CDR3 in DNA: TGTGCCAGCATCCGGGTGCGAGTGACAGGGGAAACAGATACGCAGTATTTT.

This clonotype was recorded a few times. The chain links TRBV28 to TRBJ2-3; no reliable D call. The CDR3 is 16 amino acids. Germline CDR1 MDHEN, CDR2 SYDVKM. V dropped 1 base and J dropped 2 bases, with 13 bases sitting between them. The CDR3 nucleotides are TGTGCCAGCAGTTTATTAAAAAGCGACTCCACAGATACGCAGTATTTT. Amino acids: CASSLLKSDSTDTQYF.

CDR3 DNA sequence: TGTGCCAGCAGCTTAGACCCTATGGTGGGGAATGAGCAGTTCTTC. Amino acid sequence: CASSLDPMVGNEQFF. The J gene is TRBJ2-1, the V gene TRBV11-2; no clear D gene. This CDR3 contains 15 residues. CDR1 and CDR2 (germline): SGHAT, FQNNGV. V gave up 0 bases and J gave up 7 bases, with 13 bases separating them.

The chain recombines TRBV29-1 with TRBJ1-1; D gene ambiguous. The CDR3 has 14 amino acids. Germline CDR1 SQVTM, CDR2 ANQGSEA. The CDR3 spells CSLSSYTKNTEAFF. The CDR3 coding sequence is TGCAGTCTTAGTTCCTATACAAAGAACACTGAAGCTTTCTTT. The whole variable domain, filled in from reference TRBV29-1 and TRBJ1-1, reads SAVISQKPSRDICQRGTSLTIQCQVDSQVTMMFWYRQQPGQSLTLIATANQGSEATYESGFVIDKFPISRPNLTFSTLTVSNMSPEDSSIYLCSLSSYTKNTEAFFGQGTRLTVV.

The chain uses TRBV3-1 and TRBJ1-5; D is ambiguous. The V end was cut by 1 base, the J end by 0 bases, with 7 bases between. This CDR3 comprises 15 residues. From germline, CDR1 is LGHDT and CDR2 YNNKEL (reference sequence). CDR3 sequence: CASSQGALSNQPQHF. The DNA for the CDR3 is TGTGCCAGCAGCCAAGGGGCCCTTAGCAATCAGCCCCAGCATTTT.

This clonotype was observed a few times. The gene calls are TRBV25-1 and TRBJ2-1; D is undetermined. This CDR3 spans 15 amino acids. CDR1 MGHDK and CDR2 SYGVNS come from the germline V gene. Trimming left V 1 base short and J 3 bases short, with 10 bases between. The CDR3 DNA reads TGTGCCAGCAGTGAATCGAACCGCTTCTACAATGAGCAGTTCTTC. This encodes CASSESNRFYNEQFF.

The gene calls are TRBV27 and TRBJ1-4; D might be TRBD1 (5 bases). Trimming took 2 bases from V and 12 from J, leaving 16 bases between them. The V gene's germline CDR1 is MNHEY and CDR2 SMNVEV (reference sequence). This CDR3 has 14 residues. In DNA, the CDR3 is TGTGCCAGCAGTTTAGGTGCTCGACAGATCGAACTGTTTTTT. Amino acids: CASSLGARQIELFF.

The chain carries TRBV29-1 and TRBJ1-4, with a weak D call TRBD1 (5 bases). Trimming took off 3 bases at V and 6 bases at J, with 11 bases between the two ends. This CDR3 contains 13 residues. In germline, CDR1 is SQVTM, CDR2 ANQGSEA. The CDR3 DNA reads TGCAGCGTTGATACGGGGCAAGATGAAAAACTGTTTTTT. Translated, it gives CSVDTGQDEKLFF.

This clonotype came up a few times. The chain has TRBV7-2 and TRBJ1-2; D might be TRBD1 (5 bases). This CDR3 contains 16 residues. Trimming removed 5 bases at V and 2 bases at J, with 18 bases between. CDR1 and CDR2 from the germline V gene are SGHTA and FQGNSA. The CDR3: CASSPALDRTNYGYTF. In DNA, the CDR3 is TGTGCCAGCAGCCCCGCTTTAGACAGAACGAACTATGGCTACACCTTC. The full variable domain, its missing parts supplied by reference TRBV7-2 and TRBJ1-2, is GAGVSQSPSNKVTEKGKDVELRCDPISGHTALYWYRQSLGQGLEFLIYFQGNSAPDKSGLPSDRFSAERTGGSVSTLTIQRTQQEDSAVYLCASSPALDRTNYGYTFGSGTRLTVV.

The rearrangement links TRBV27 to TRBJ2-3; TRBD1 aligns across 9 bases. V shed 7 bases and J 3 bases; nucleotides not matched to a gene: 8. The CDR3 runs to 15 residues. In germline, CDR1 is MNHEY, CDR2 SMNVEV (reference sequence). The CDR3 DNA reads TGTGCCAGCAAGATTGGACAGGGGAGAACAGATACGCAGTATTTT. Protein product: CASKIGQGRTDTQYF.

This clonotype appeared once. The chain recombines TRBV5-5 with TRBJ1-5; weak D call: TRBD1 (5 bases). Germline V lookup: CDR1 SGHKS, CDR2 YYEKEE (reference sequence). With 2 bases removed from V and 6 bases from J, the gap between germline ends came to 15 bases. The CDR3 has 15 residues. CDR3: CASSFEARESQPQHF. DNA for the CDR3: TGTGCCAGCAGCTTTGAGGCCAGGGAATCTCAGCCCCAGCATTTT. The full variable domain, rest sourced from reference TRBV5-5 and TRBJ1-5, is DAGVTQSPTHLIKTRGQQVTLRCSPISGHKSVSWYQQVLGQGPQFIFQYYEKEERGRGNFPDRFSARQFPNYSSELNVNALLLGDSALYLCASSFEARESQPQHFGDGTRLSIL.

The J gene is TRBJ2-3, the V gene TRBV27, with 12 bases matching TRBD2. The trim removed 5 bases at V and 6 bases at J, leaving 9 bases unmatched. Germline lookup yields CDR1 MNHEY and CDR2 SMNVEV (reference sequence). The length of the CDR3 is 16 residues. CDR3 loop: CASSLILAGGRDTQYF. The CDR3 DNA reads TGTGCCAGCAGTCTCATACTAGCGGGGGGTAGGGATACGCAGTATTTT.

This clonotype was detected only a few times. DNA of the CDR3: TGCAGTGCCGCACAGGGAGATAGCAATCAGCCCCAGCATTTT. It translates to CSAAQGDSNQPQHF. The chain employs TRBV20-1 and TRBJ1-5; TRBD1 is a possible D gene (6 bases). The germline V gene encodes CDR1 DFQATT and CDR2 SNEGSKA (reference sequence). V shed 6 bases and J shed 0 bases, with 12 bases lying between them. The CDR3 extends over 14 amino acids.